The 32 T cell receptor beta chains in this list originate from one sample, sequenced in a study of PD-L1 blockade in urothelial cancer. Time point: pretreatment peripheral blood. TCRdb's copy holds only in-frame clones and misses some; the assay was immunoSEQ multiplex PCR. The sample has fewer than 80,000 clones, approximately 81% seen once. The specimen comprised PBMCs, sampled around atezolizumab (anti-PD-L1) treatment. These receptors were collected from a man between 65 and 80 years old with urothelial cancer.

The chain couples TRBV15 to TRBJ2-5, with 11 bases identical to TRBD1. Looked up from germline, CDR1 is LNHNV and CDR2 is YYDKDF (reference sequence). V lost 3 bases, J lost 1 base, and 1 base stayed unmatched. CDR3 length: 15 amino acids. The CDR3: CATSRGQGGQETQYF. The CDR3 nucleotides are TGTGCCACCAGCAGGGGACAGGGGGGCCAAGAGACCCAGTACTTC.

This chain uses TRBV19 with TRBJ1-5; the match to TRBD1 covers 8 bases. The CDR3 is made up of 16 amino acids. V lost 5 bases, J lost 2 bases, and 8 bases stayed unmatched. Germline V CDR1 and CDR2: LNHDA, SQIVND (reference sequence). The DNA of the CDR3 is TGTGCCAGTAGTGGCTTTGGACAGGGTGGCAATCAGCCCCAGCATTTT. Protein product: CASSGFGQGGNQPQHF. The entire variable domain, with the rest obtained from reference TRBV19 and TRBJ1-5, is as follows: DGGITQSPKYLFRKEGQNVTLSCEQNLNHDAMYWYRQDPGQGLRLIYYSQIVNDFQKGDIAEGYSVSREKKESFPLTVTSAQKNPTAFYLCASSGFGQGGNQPQHFGDGTRLSIL.

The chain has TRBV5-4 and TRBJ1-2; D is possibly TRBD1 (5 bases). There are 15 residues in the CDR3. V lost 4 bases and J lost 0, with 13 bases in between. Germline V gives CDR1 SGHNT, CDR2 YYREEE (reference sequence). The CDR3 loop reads CASSAGTPANYGYTF. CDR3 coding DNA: TGTGCCAGCAGCGCGGGGACGCCAGCTAACTATGGCTACACCTTC.

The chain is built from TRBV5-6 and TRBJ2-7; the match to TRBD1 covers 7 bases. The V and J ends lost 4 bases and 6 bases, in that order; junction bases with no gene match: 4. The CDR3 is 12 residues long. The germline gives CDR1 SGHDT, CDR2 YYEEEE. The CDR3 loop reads CASSAGTVEQYF. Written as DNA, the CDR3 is TGTGCCAGCAGCGCTGGGACAGTCGAGCAGTACTTC. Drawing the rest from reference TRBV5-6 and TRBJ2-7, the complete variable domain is DAGVTQSPTHLIKTRGQQVTLRCSPKSGHDTVSWYQQALGQGPQFIFQYYEEEERQRGNFPDRFSGHQFPNYSSELNVNALLLGDSALYLCASSAGTVEQYFGPGTRLTVT.

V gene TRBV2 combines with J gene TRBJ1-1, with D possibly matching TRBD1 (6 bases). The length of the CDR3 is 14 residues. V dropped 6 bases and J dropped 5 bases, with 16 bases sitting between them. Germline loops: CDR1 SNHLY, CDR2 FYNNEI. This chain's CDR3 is CASRSQGLGTEAFF. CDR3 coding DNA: TGTGCCAGCAGGTCACAGGGTCTTGGGACTGAAGCTTTCTTT.

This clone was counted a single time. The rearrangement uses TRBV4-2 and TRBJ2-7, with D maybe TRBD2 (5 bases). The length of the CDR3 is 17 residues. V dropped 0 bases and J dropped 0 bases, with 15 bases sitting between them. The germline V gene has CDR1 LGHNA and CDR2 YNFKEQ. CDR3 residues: CASSQDSLGGLSYEQYF. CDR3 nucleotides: TGTGCCAGCAGCCAAGATTCATTAGGTGGACTCTCCTACGAGCAGTACTTC.

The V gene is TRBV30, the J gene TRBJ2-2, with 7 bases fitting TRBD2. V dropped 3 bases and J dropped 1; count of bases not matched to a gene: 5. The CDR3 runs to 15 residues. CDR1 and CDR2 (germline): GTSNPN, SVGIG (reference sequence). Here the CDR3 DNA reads TGTGCCTGGAGAACCGGGACTAAGAACACCGGGGAGCTGTTTTTT. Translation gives CAWRTGTKNTGELFF.

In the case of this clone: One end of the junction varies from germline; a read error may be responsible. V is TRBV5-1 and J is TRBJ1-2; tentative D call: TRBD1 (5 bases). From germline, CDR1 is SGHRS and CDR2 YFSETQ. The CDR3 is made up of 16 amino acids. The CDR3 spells CASSLEGRGSNFGYTF. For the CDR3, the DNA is TGCGCCAGCAGCTTGGAGGGTAGGGGCAGCAACTTTGGCTACACCTTC.

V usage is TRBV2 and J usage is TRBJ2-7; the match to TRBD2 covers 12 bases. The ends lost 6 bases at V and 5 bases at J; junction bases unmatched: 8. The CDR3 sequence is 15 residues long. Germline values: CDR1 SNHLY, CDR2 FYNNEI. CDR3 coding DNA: TGTGCCAGCAGATTACTAGCGGGAGGAAGTGACGAGCAGTACTTC. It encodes CASRLLAGGSDEQYF. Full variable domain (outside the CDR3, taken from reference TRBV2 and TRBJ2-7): EPEVTQTPSHQVTQMGQEVILRCVPISNHLYFYWYRQILGQKVEFLVSFYNNEISEKSEIFDDQFSVERPDGSNFTLKIRSTKLEDSAMYFCASRLLAGGSDEQYFGPGTRLTVT.

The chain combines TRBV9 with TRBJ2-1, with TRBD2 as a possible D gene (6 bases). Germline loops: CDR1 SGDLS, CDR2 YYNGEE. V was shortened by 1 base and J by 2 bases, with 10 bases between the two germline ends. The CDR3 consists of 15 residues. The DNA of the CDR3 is TGTGCCAGCAGCGTAAACGGGAGTCCCTACAATGAGCAGTTCTTC. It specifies CASSVNGSPYNEQFF.

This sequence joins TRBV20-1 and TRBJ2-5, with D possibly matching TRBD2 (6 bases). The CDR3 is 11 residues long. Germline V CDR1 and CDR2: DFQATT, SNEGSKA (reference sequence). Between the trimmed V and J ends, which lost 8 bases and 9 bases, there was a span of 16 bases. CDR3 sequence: CSYLAAAAQYF. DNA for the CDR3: TGCAGTTACTTAGCGGCAGCGGCCCAGTACTTC.

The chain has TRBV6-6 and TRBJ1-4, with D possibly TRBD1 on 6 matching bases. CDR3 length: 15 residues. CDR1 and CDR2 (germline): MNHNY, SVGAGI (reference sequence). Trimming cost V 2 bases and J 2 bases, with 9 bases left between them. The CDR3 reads CASSYGDRTNEKLFF. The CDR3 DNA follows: TGTGCCAGCAGTTACGGCGACAGGACTAATGAAAAACTGTTTTTT.

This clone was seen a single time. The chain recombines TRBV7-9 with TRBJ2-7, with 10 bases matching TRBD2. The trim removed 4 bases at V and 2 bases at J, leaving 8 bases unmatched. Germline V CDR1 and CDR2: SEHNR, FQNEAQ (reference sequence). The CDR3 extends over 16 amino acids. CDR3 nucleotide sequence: TGTGCCAGCAGCTATTCAGCGGGAGGGGAGGCCTACGAGCAGTACTTC. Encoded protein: CASSYSAGGEAYEQYF.

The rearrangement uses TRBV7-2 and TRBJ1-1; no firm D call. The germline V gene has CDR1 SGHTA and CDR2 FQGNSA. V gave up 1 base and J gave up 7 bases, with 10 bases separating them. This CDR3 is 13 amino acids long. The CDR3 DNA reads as TGTGCCAGCAGCTTAGTGAGGGCAGATGAAGCTTTCTTT. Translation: CASSLVRADEAFF.

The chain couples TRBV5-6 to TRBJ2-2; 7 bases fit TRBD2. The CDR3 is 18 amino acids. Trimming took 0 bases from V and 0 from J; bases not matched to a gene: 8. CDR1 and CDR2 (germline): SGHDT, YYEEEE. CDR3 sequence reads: CASSLERGRGTNTGELFF. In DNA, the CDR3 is TGTGCCAGCAGCTTGGAGCGGGGTCGGGGGACGAACACCGGGGAGCTGTTTTTT.

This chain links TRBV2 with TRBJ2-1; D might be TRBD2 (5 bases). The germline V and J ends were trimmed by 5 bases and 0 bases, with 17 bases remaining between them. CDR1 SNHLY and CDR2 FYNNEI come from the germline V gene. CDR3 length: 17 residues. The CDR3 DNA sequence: TGTGCCAGCAGTTACACTCGCGGAGGCAGCTCCTACAATGAGCAGTTCTTC. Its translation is CASSYTRGGSSYNEQFF.

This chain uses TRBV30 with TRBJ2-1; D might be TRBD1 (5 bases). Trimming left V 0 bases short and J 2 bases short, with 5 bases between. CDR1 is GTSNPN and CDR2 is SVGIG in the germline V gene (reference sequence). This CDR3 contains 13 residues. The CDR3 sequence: CAWSVDTYNEQFF. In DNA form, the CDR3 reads TGTGCCTGGAGTGTGGACACCTACAATGAGCAGTTCTTC.

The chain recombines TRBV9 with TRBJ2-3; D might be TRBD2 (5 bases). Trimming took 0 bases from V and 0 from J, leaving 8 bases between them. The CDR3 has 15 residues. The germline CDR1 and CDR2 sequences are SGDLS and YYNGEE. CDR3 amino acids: CASSVGGWSTDTQYF. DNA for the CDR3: TGTGCCAGCAGCGTAGGAGGGTGGAGCACAGATACGCAGTATTTT.

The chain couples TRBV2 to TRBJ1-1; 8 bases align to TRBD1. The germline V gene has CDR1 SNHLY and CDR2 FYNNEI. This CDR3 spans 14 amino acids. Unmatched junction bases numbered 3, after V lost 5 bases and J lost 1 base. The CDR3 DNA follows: TGTGCCAGCAGTCGACAGGGGCGGAACACTGAAGCTTTCTTT. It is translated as CASSRQGRNTEAFF.

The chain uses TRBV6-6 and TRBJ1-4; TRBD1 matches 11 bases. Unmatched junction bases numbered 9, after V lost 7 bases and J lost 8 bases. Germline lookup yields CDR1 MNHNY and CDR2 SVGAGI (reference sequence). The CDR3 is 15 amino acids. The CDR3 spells CASTSPDRGREKLFF. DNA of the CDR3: TGTGCCAGCACCTCCCCGGACAGGGGGCGAGAAAAACTGTTTTTT.

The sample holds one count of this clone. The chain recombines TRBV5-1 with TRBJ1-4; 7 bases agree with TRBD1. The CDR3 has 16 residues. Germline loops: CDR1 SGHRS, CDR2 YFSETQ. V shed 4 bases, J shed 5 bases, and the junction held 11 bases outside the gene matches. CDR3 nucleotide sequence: TGCGCCAGCAGCGCGGGACAGACCCTCGCGAATGAAAAACTGTTTTTT. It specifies CASSAGQTLANEKLFF. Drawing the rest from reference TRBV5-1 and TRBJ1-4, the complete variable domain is KAGVTQTPRYLIKTRGQQVTLSCSPISGHRSVSWYQQTPGQGLQFLFEYFSETQRNKGNFPGRFSGRQFSNSRSEMNVSTLELGDSALYLCASSAGQTLANEKLFFGSGTQLSVL.

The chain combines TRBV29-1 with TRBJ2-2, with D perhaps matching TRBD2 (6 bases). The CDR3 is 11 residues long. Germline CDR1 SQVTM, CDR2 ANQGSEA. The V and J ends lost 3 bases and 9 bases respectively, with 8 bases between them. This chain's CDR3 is CSVEEGRELFF. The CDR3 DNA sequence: TGCAGCGTTGAGGAGGGCCGGGAGCTGTTTTTT.

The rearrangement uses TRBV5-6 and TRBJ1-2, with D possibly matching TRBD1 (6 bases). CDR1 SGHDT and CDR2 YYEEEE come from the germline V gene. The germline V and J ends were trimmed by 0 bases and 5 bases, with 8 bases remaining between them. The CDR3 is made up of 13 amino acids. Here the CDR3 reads CASSLGTAYGYTF. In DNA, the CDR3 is TGTGCCAGCAGCTTGGGGACAGCTTATGGCTACACCTTC.

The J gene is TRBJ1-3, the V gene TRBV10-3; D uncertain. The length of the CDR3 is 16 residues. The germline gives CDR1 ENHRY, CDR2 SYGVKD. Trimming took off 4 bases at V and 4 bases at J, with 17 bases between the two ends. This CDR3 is CAISGNLRARGNTIYF. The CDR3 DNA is TGTGCCATCAGTGGGAACTTGAGGGCGCGGGGAAACACCATATATTTT.

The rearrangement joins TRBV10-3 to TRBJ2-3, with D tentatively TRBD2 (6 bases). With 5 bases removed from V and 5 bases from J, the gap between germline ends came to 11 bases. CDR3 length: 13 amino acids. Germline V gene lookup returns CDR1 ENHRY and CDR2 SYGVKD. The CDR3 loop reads CAISQMGGDTQYF. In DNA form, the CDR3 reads TGTGCCATCAGTCAAATGGGGGGAGATACGCAGTATTTT.

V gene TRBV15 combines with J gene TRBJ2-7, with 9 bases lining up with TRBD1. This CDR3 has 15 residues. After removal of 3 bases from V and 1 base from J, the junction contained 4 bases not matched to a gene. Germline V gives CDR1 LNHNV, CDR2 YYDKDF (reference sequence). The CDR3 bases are TGTGCCACCAGCAGGGCCGGGACAGGGTCCTACGAGCAGTACTTC. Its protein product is CATSRAGTGSYEQYF.

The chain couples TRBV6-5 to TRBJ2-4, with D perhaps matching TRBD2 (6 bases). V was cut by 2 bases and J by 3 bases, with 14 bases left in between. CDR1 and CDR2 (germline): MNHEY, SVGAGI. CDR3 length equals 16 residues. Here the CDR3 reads CASSYQLALRKNIQYF. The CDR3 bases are TGTGCCAGCAGTTACCAGCTAGCGCTACGCAAAAACATTCAGTACTTC.

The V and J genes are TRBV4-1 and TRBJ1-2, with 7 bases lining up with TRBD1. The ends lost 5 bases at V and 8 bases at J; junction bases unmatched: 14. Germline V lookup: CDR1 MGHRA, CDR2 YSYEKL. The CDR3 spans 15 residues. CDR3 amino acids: CASSFNLGGAEGYTF. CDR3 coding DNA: TGCGCCAGCAGCTTTAATTTAGGGGGCGCGGAAGGCTACACCTTC.

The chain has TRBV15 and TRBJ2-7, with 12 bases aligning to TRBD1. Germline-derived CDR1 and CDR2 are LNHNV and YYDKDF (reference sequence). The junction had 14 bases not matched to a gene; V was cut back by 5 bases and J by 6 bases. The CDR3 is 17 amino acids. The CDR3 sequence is CATSPERGGTGGGEQYF. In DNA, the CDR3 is TGTGCCACCAGCCCCGAGCGGGGGGGGACAGGGGGCGGCGAGCAGTACTTC. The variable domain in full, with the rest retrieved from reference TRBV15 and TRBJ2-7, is DAMVIQNPRYQVTQFGKPVTLSCSQTLNHNVMYWYQQKSSQAPKLLFHYYDKDFNNEADTPDNFQSRRPNTSFCFLDIRSPGLGDTAMYLCATSPERGGTGGGEQYFGPGTRLTVT.

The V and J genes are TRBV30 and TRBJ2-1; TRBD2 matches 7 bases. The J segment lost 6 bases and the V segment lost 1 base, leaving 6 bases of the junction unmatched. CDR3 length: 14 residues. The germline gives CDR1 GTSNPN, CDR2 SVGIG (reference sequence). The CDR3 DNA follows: TGTGCCTGGAGTGCAAAGGGCGGGAGCAATGAGCAGTTCTTC. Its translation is CAWSAKGGSNEQFF.

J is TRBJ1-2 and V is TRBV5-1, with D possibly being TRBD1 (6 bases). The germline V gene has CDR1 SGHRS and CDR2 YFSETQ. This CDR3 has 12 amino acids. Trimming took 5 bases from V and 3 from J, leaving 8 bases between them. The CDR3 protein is CASSAGDYGYTF. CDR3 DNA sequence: TGCGCCAGCAGTGCAGGGGACTATGGCTACACCTTC.

The DNA of the CDR3 is TGTGCCAGCATCCTAGGGACTAGCGGTGGGAATGAGCAGTTCTTC. It encodes CASILGTSGGNEQFF. This chain uses TRBV2 with TRBJ2-1; TRBD2 matches at 11 bases. Germline loops: CDR1 SNHLY, CDR2 FYNNEI. The V segment lost 7 bases and the J segment 7 bases; nucleotides outside the gene matches: 9. The CDR3 is made up of 15 amino acids.